Following are 30 T cell receptor beta chains from one sample sequenced in a study of cytomegalovirus exposure and HLA in healthy donors. Profiled with immunoSEQ multiplex PCR; TCRdb holds only in-frame clones, not every one. Altogether some 110,000 clones are present, around nine tenths being singletons, with the ten largest covering about 4.4%. Specimen: PBMCs. Source of these receptors: a man between 18 and 35 years old in good health and CMV-seropositive.

This chain's CDR3 is CASTPSGGEYTGELFF. DNA for the CDR3: TGTGCCAGCACCCCATCGGGCGGGGAATACACCGGGGAGCTGTTTTTT. The J gene is TRBJ2-2, the V gene TRBV27; TRBD2 is a possible D gene (6 bases). Trimming shortened V by 7 bases and J by 3 bases, and 18 bases separated the two germline ends. Germline assignment: CDR1 MNHEY and CDR2 SMNVEV (reference sequence). CDR3 length equals 16 residues.

J is TRBJ2-2 and V is TRBV10-3; TRBD2 aligns across 13 bases. The CDR3 totals 14 residues. Germline loops: CDR1 ENHRY, CDR2 SYGVKD. Losses at the gene ends were 9 bases for V and 7 bases for J; bases not matched to a gene: 5. CDR3 residues: CAITSGGADGELFF. DNA for the CDR3: TGTGCCATTACTAGCGGGGGGGCGGACGGGGAGCTGTTTTTT.

The chain employs TRBV5-5 and TRBJ2-5; possibly TRBD2 for D (5 bases). Germline V CDR1 and CDR2: SGHKS, YYEKEE (reference sequence). Trimming stripped 10 bases from V and 6 bases from J, with 22 bases between. This CDR3 is built from 14 residues. This chain's CDR3 is CAGSFGSSMQTQYF. The CDR3 coding sequence is TGTGCCGGGTCGTTCGGGTCTAGCATGCAGACCCAGTACTTC.

J is TRBJ1-4 and V is TRBV6-1; D gene uncertain. V dropped 3 bases and J dropped 8 bases, with 7 bases sitting between them. Germline V gene sequence: CDR1 MNHNS, CDR2 SASEGT. The length of the CDR3 is 12 residues. CDR3 in amino acids: CASSDAGEKLFF. In nucleotides, the CDR3 is TGTGCCAGCAGTGATGCGGGAGAAAAACTGTTTTTT.

With respect to this clone: The junction shows a germline mismatch at one end, possibly a read error. The chain is built from TRBV18 and TRBJ2-1, with a weak D call TRBD2 (5 bases). Germline V lookup: CDR1 KGHSH, CDR2 LQKENI. The CDR3 has 13 residues. The CDR3 region has the DNA TGTGTCAGCTCACCACCTACTAGCAATGAGCAGTTCTTC. The encoded protein is CVSSPPTSNEQFF.

V gene TRBV6-5 combines with J gene TRBJ2-3; TRBD2 agrees at 8 bases. The CDR3 covers 15 residues. The germline CDR1 and CDR2 sequences are MNHEY and SVGAGI. V shed 2 bases and J 2 bases; nucleotides not matched to a gene: 3. The CDR3 region is CASSYQLAATDTQYF. CDR3 coding DNA: TGTGCCAGCAGTTACCAACTAGCGGCCACAGATACGCAGTATTTT.

V gene TRBV5-4 combines with J gene TRBJ2-2, with TRBD1 identical over 10 bases. Germline trimming cut 0 bases from V and 3 bases from J; bases unmatched to any gene: 2. Germline V gene lookup returns CDR1 SGHNT and CDR2 YYREEE (reference sequence). The CDR3 loop spans 16 amino acids. CDR3 in amino acids: CASSLAGTGDTGELFF. CDR3 DNA sequence: TGTGCCAGCAGCTTGGCCGGGACAGGGGACACCGGGGAGCTGTTTTTT. Full variable domain (outside the CDR3, taken from reference TRBV5-4 and TRBJ2-2): ETGVTQSPTHLIKTRGQQVTLRCSSQSGHNTVSWYQQALGQGPQFIFQYYREEENGRGNFPPRFSGLQFPNYSSELNVNALELDDSALYLCASSLAGTGDTGELFFGEGSRLTVL.

This clone was seen a single time. J is TRBJ2-5 and V is TRBV5-4; 8 nucleotides match TRBD1. The CDR3 spans 13 residues. J lost 3 bases, V lost 3 bases, and 1 base had no gene match. Germline-derived CDR1 and CDR2 are SGHNT and YYREEE (reference sequence). The DNA of the CDR3 is TGTGCCAGCAGCTCGACAGGGGAAGAGACCCAGTACTTC. Amino acids: CASSSTGEETQYF.

The gene calls are TRBV4-1 and TRBJ2-2, with D tentatively TRBD2 (5 bases). The CDR3 has 15 amino acids. CDR1 is MGHRA, CDR2 YSYEKL, per germline. V was trimmed by 3 bases and J by 6 bases, leaving 14 bases between them. Here the CDR3 DNA reads TGCGCCAGCAGCCAGGATCAATTCGGGGCCGGGGAGCTGTTTTTT. This codes for CASSQDQFGAGELFF.

The V call is TRBV7-9, the J call TRBJ1-1; 7 positions agree with TRBD1. Trimming took 4 bases from V and 3 from J; bases not matched to a gene: 2. This CDR3 has 13 residues. CDR1 and CDR2 (germline): SEHNR, FQNEAQ (reference sequence). The CDR3 region has the DNA TGTGCCAGCAGCTCGACAGGGTACACTGAAGCTTTCTTT. Translating it yields CASSSTGYTEAFF.

V and J are TRBV20-1 and TRBJ1-5; D remains ambiguous. V was pared by 3 bases and J by 7 bases, with 7 bases between. Germline V gene sequence: CDR1 DFQATT, CDR2 SNEGSKA (reference sequence). This CDR3 has 11 residues. This CDR3 reads CSASGGQPQHF. In nucleotides, the CDR3 is TGCAGTGCTAGCGGCGGACAGCCCCAGCATTTT.

The genes are TRBV6-1 and TRBJ2-3; TRBD2 aligns across 12 bases. Germline V gene data show CDR1 as MNHNS and CDR2 as SASEGT. V lost 3 bases, J lost 6 bases, and 4 bases stayed unmatched. The CDR3 sequence is 15 residues long. The CDR3 region has the DNA TGTGCCAGCAGTGAGACTAGCGGGGGTAGGGATACGCAGTATTTT. It codes for CASSETSGGRDTQYF.

J is TRBJ1-5 and V is TRBV30; D call uncertain. CDR3 length: 14 residues. Trimming took off 0 bases at V and 3 bases at J, with 9 bases between the two ends. The V gene's germline CDR1 is GTSNPN and CDR2 SVGIG (reference sequence). This CDR3 reads CAWSVRGANQPQHF. The CDR3 nucleotides are TGTGCCTGGAGTGTAAGAGGAGCCAATCAGCCCCAGCATTTT.

J is TRBJ2-2 and V is TRBV6-1; maybe TRBD1 (8 bases). V was trimmed by 6 bases and J by 6 bases, leaving 23 bases between them. The CDR3 totals 17 residues. Germline CDR1 MNHNS, CDR2 SASEGT. The CDR3 nucleotides are TGTGCCAGCAGCGAAACCACAGGGGGGGATTCCGCCGGGGAGCTGTTTTTT. Encoded protein: CASSETTGGDSAGELFF.

The rearrangement joins TRBV4-3 to TRBJ1-5, with 11 bases that match TRBD1. The V gene's germline CDR1 is LGHNA and CDR2 YSLEER. The CDR3 spans 16 residues. With V trimmed by 0 bases and J by 5 bases, 3 bases remained unmatched. CDR3 nucleotides: TGCGCCAGCAGCCAAGATTGGGACAGGGGGGATCAGCCCCAGCATTTT. This gives the protein CASSQDWDRGDQPQHF.

This chain links TRBV6-1 with TRBJ2-7; 7 nucleotides align to TRBD1. Germline V gene lookup returns CDR1 MNHNS and CDR2 SASEGT. This CDR3 is built from 15 residues. V shed 3 bases, J shed 3 bases, and the junction held 8 bases outside the gene matches. The CDR3 DNA reads TGTGCCAGCAGTGACTCCTCACAGGGGAGCTACGAGCAGTACTTC. It codes for CASSDSSQGSYEQYF.

The rearrangement uses TRBV4-3 and TRBJ1-1; 8 bases are shared with TRBD1. Germline CDR1 is LGHNA and CDR2 is YSLEER. CDR3 length equals 15 residues. V lost 0 bases, J lost 5 bases, and 5 bases stayed unmatched. Written as DNA, the CDR3 is TGCGCCAGCAGCCAAGATCGACAGGGGCGTACTGAAGCTTTCTTT. Its protein product is CASSQDRQGRTEAFF.

The V gene is TRBV7-9, the J gene TRBJ1-6, with 9 bases aligning to TRBD1. V gave up 5 bases and J gave up 7 bases; unmatched junction bases: 9. Germline V gene data show CDR1 as SEHNR and CDR2 as FQNEAQ (reference sequence). The CDR3 loop spans 16 amino acids. CDR3 residues: CASSQRGDRVNSPLHF. In DNA, the CDR3 is TGTGCCAGCAGCCAACGGGGGGACAGGGTAAATTCACCCCTCCACTTT.

The chain has TRBV2 and TRBJ2-5, with D hard to call. The CDR3 is 14 residues long. V gave up 3 bases and J gave up 0 bases, with 8 bases separating them. Germline lookup yields CDR1 SNHLY and CDR2 FYNNEI. The DNA of the CDR3 is TGTGCCAGCAGTGATCCCGGGTACCAAGAGACCCAGTACTTC. Amino acids: CASSDPGYQETQYF.

This clone was counted a single time. The CDR3 region is CASSIGPSSYNEQFF. The DNA for the CDR3 is TGTGCCAGTAGTATCGGTCCTAGCTCCTACAATGAGCAGTTCTTC. The chain recombines TRBV19 with TRBJ2-1; D not certain. V shed 3 bases and J shed 0 bases, with 9 bases lying between them. Germline values: CDR1 LNHDA, CDR2 SQIVND (reference sequence). This CDR3 contains 15 residues.

The V and J genes are TRBV28 and TRBJ1-1; 8 bases fit TRBD1. The CDR3 is 13 amino acids. Germline lookup yields CDR1 MDHEN and CDR2 SYDVKM. Trimming cost V 7 bases and J 9 bases; bases outside gene matches: 10. This chain's CDR3 is CASNLPGDRKAFF. In DNA, the CDR3 is TGTGCCAGCAACCTACCGGGGGACAGGAAAGCTTTCTTT.

V is TRBV12-5 and J is TRBJ2-3, with D perhaps TRBD1 (6 bases). Trimming removed 6 bases at V and 2 bases at J, with 12 bases between. The CDR3 contains 14 residues. Germline CDR1 is LGHNT and CDR2 is FRNRAP. DNA of the CDR3: TGTGCTAGTGGCCTCGGACAGAACACAGATACGCAGTATTTT. Amino acids: CASGLGQNTDTQYF. Supplemented by reference TRBV12-5 and TRBJ2-3, the full variable domain reads DARVTQTPRHKVTEMGQEVTMRCQPILGHNTVFWYRQTMMQGLELLAYFRNRAPLDDSGMPKDRFSAEMPDATLATLKIQPSEPRDSAVYFCASGLGQNTDTQYFGPGTRLTVL.

This chain joins TRBV6-4 and TRBJ2-3; TRBD2 aligns across 7 bases. Per germline, CDR1 MRHNA and CDR2 SNTAGT. V dropped 3 bases and J dropped 4; count of bases not matched to a gene: 4. The CDR3 covers 14 residues. The CDR3 region has the DNA TGTGCCAGCAGTGATGGGGAGGGCGCAGATACGCAGTATTTT. It is translated as CASSDGEGADTQYF.

The chain couples TRBV4-1 to TRBJ1-3, with D maybe TRBD1 (6 bases). Germline V gene data show CDR1 as MGHRA and CDR2 as YSYEKL. Between the trimmed V and J ends, which lost 2 bases and 0 bases, there was a span of 26 bases. This CDR3 spans 21 amino acids. CDR3 amino acids: CASSQSYGTSSSISSGNTIYF. The CDR3 bases are TGCGCCAGCAGCCAATCGTATGGGACATCCAGTTCAATCAGCTCTGGAAACACCATATATTTT.

This clone was recorded only once. The chain joins TRBV2 to TRBJ1-2; 10 bases map to TRBD1. Germline CDR1 is SNHLY and CDR2 is FYNNEI. The CDR3 runs to 13 residues. The V segment lost 7 bases and the J segment 6 bases; nucleotides outside the gene matches: 5. The CDR3 here is CASIEDRGDGYTF. The CDR3 nucleotides read TGTGCCAGCATTGAGGACAGGGGGGATGGCTACACCTTC.

V gene TRBV5-6 combines with J gene TRBJ1-4; 9 positions agree with TRBD1. With 4 bases clipped from V and 7 bases from J, the junction kept 8 bases outside the gene matches. This CDR3 is 15 amino acids long. Germline V lookup: CDR1 SGHDT, CDR2 YYEEEE. The CDR3 bases are TGTGCCAGCAGCCTGAGACAGGGGGGGAGTGAAAAACTGTTTTTT. Its protein is CASSLRQGGSEKLFF.

The rearrangement joins TRBV30 to TRBJ1-5; D is ambiguous. The V gene's germline CDR1 is GTSNPN and CDR2 SVGIG (reference sequence). Trimming pared 5 bases from V and 2 bases from J, leaving 13 bases between. The CDR3 covers 14 residues. The chain's CDR3 is CAWEGELGNQPQHF. CDR3 nucleotide sequence: TGTGCCTGGGAAGGAGAATTGGGCAATCAGCCCCAGCATTTT.

The chain links TRBV12-5 to TRBJ2-7; TRBD1 might be the D (5 bases). V lost 7 bases to trimming and J lost 3 bases, with 10 bases between them. This CDR3 comprises 12 residues. Germline V gene lookup returns CDR1 LGHNT and CDR2 FRNRAP. CDR3 in amino acids: CASAADSYEQYF. As DNA, the CDR3 is TGTGCTAGTGCCGCCGACAGCTACGAGCAGTACTTC.

The V call is TRBV29-1, the J call TRBJ1-3; D might be TRBD1 (6 bases). CDR1 and CDR2 from the germline V gene are SQVTM and ANQGSEA. The CDR3 totals 16 residues. V was clipped by 5 bases and J by 2 bases, with 19 bases between them. The CDR3 loop reads CSVTSRGGIAGNTIYF. The CDR3 region has the DNA TGCAGCGTTACGTCCAGGGGAGGGATAGCTGGAAACACCATATATTTT.

The chain carries TRBV2 and TRBJ2-5; tentatively, D is TRBD2 (5 bases). The CDR3 extends over 15 amino acids. Trimming removed 5 bases at V and 5 bases at J, with 18 bases between. Germline-derived CDR1 and CDR2 are SNHLY and FYNNEI. The CDR3 nucleotides are TGTGCCAGCAGTCCGGACTTAAACCCGAAGGAGACCCAGTACTTC. As protein: CASSPDLNPKETQYF.